These 23 T cell receptor beta chains came from one sample sequenced in a study of cytotoxic CD8 clonotypes in ibrutinib-treated CLL. The data were produced by immunoSEQ multiplex PCR, yet TCRdb's version contains in-frame clones alone and is incomplete. The profile shows 130,000 to 150,000 clones, approximately 90% of them singletons. This specimen was PBMCs, taken after 12 months of ibrutinib treatment. These receptors all come from a human donor with chronic lymphocytic leukemia.

The chain links TRBV30 to TRBJ2-2, with 11 bases matching TRBD2. Germline CDR1 GTSNPN, CDR2 SVGIG (reference sequence). The V gene end was trimmed by 5 bases and the J gene end by 0 bases; junction bases not matched to a gene: 11. CDR3 length: 18 amino acids. CDR3 bases: TGTGCCTGGGCCGGACTAGCGGGTGGCATTGCGAACACCGGGGAGCTGTTTTTT. Its translation: CAWAGLAGGIANTGELFF.

V gene TRBV5-1 combines with J gene TRBJ2-2, with D maybe TRBD1 (6 bases). The CDR3 runs 15 residues. Germline assignment: CDR1 SGHRS and CDR2 YFSETQ. Between the trimmed V and J ends, which lost 5 bases and 6 bases, there was a span of 17 bases. CDR3 sequence reads: CASRDRVSPAGELFF. CDR3 in DNA: TGCGCCAGCAGGGACAGAGTTTCCCCGGCCGGGGAGCTGTTTTTT.

This clone was recorded a few times. J is TRBJ2-5 and V is TRBV11-2, with D possibly called TRBD1 or TRBD2 (5 bases each). V gave up 6 bases and J gave up 5 bases, with 13 bases separating them. CDR1 and CDR2 from the germline V gene are SGHAT and FQNNGV. CDR3 length: 13 residues. The CDR3 sequence is CASSDSGPETQYF. In nucleotides, the CDR3 is TGTGCCAGCAGTGATTCGGGACCTGAGACCCAGTACTTC.

The rearrangement joins TRBV29-1 to TRBJ2-2; 10 bases are a match to TRBD2. V gave up 0 bases and J gave up 5 bases; unmatched junction bases: 9. The length of the CDR3 is 17 residues. Germline CDR1 reads SQVTM; CDR2 reads ANQGSEA. This chain's CDR3 is CSVEDQLAGGFTGELFF. DNA for the CDR3: TGCAGCGTTGAAGATCAATTAGCGGGAGGTTTTACCGGGGAGCTGTTTTTT.

This clone was seen a few times. The gene calls are TRBV7-9 and TRBJ2-7, with 10 bases that match TRBD2. V trimming: 7 bases; J trimming: 3 bases; junction bases outside the gene matches: 6. Germline CDR1 is SEHNR and CDR2 is FQNEAQ (reference sequence). This CDR3 region has 14 residues. Written as DNA, the CDR3 is TGTGCCAGCAACGAAGCGGGAGGGGGCTACGAGCAGTACTTC. Residues: CASNEAGGGYEQYF.

This chain connects TRBV29-1 to TRBJ2-3; the D is unclear. Germline V gene sequence: CDR1 SQVTM, CDR2 ANQGSEA. CDR3 size: 9 residues. Trimming removed 7 bases at V and 6 bases at J, with 5 bases between. This CDR3 is CSEGDTQYF. Written as DNA, the CDR3 is TGCAGCGAAGGGGATACGCAGTATTTT.

The chain uses TRBV2 and TRBJ2-5, with D unclear. Trimming left V 3 bases short and J 3 bases short, with 5 bases between. Germline V lookup: CDR1 SNHLY, CDR2 FYNNEI. The CDR3 runs 12 residues. The CDR3 region is CASSDREETQYF. In DNA, the CDR3 is TGTGCCAGCAGTGATCGTGAAGAGACCCAGTACTTC.

The gene calls are TRBV5-1 and TRBJ2-5, with D unclear. Germline loops: CDR1 SGHRS, CDR2 YFSETQ. The V end was cut by 0 bases, the J end by 5 bases, with 11 bases between. The CDR3 covers 14 residues. The CDR3 reads CASSLVGMSETQYF. In nucleotides, the CDR3 is TGCGCCAGCAGCTTGGTGGGGATGTCTGAGACCCAGTACTTC.

This clone was seen more than once but under ten times. The rearrangement links TRBV20-1 to TRBJ1-5, with D uncertain. Germline loops: CDR1 DFQATT, CDR2 SNEGSKA (reference sequence). CDR3 length: 9 amino acids. The CDR3 sequence: CTGNQPQHF. Written as DNA, the CDR3 is TGCACCGGGAATCAGCCCCAGCATTTT.

The rearrangement links TRBV19 to TRBJ2-7, with 8 bases lining up with TRBD1. The germline CDR1 and CDR2 sequences are LNHDA and SQIVND (reference sequence). Trimming cost V 4 bases and J 3 bases; bases outside gene matches: 2. There are 13 residues in the CDR3. The CDR3 sequence: CASSRDRNYEQYF. In DNA form, the CDR3 reads TGTGCCAGTAGTAGGGACAGGAACTACGAGCAGTACTTC.

This chain links TRBV28 with TRBJ1-5; no clear D gene. The CDR3 runs 15 residues. The germline gives CDR1 MDHEN, CDR2 SYDVKM. The ends were cut back, 10 bases at V and 2 bases at J, with 18 bases in the middle. CDR3 sequence (DNA): TGTGCCACCACTCCTCAGGACGGCCGCAATCAGCCCCAGCATTTT. Amino acids: CATTPQDGRNQPQHF.

A single count supports this clone. V and J are TRBV30 and TRBJ2-5; D ambiguous. Germline CDR1 reads GTSNPN; CDR2 reads SVGIG (reference sequence). The CDR3 has 12 amino acids. Trimming cost V 8 bases and J 1 base, with 11 bases left between them. CDR3 region: CAGRVSQETQYF. The CDR3 region has the DNA TGTGCCGGCCGCGTATCCCAAGAGACCCAGTACTTC. The entire variable domain, with the rest obtained from reference TRBV30 and TRBJ2-5, is as follows: SQTIHQWPATLVQPVGSPLSLECTVEGTSNPNLYWYRQAAGRGLQLLFYSVGIGQISSEVPQNLSASRPQDRQFILSSKKLLLSDSGFYLCAGRVSQETQYFGPGTRLLVL.

The chain recombines TRBV5-1 with TRBJ2-7; 8 nucleotides match TRBD2. The CDR3 has 16 amino acids. The V gene end was trimmed by 0 bases and the J gene end by 0 bases; junction bases not matched to a gene: 5. Germline-derived CDR1 and CDR2 are SGHRS and YFSETQ. The CDR3 bases are TGCGCCAGCAGCTTGGAGACCGGGACTAGCTCCTACGAGCAGTACTTC. Its protein is CASSLETGTSSYEQYF.

The J gene is TRBJ2-1, the V gene TRBV27; 9 bases agree with TRBD2. This CDR3 has 16 amino acids. Germline V CDR1 and CDR2: MNHEY, SMNVEV (reference sequence). V was clipped by 10 bases and J by 8 bases; unmatched bases: 18. CDR3 region: CAIRGTDSGSRDEQFF. DNA of the CDR3: TGTGCCATCCGGGGGACCGATAGCGGGAGTAGGGATGAGCAGTTCTTC.

This chain joins TRBV6-5 and TRBJ2-3; D gene uncertain. The germline V and J ends were trimmed by 6 bases and 0 bases, with 10 bases remaining between them. Germline V gene data show CDR1 as MNHEY and CDR2 as SVGAGI. The CDR3 totals 14 residues. This CDR3 is CASSYGPSTDTQYF. In DNA form, the CDR3 reads TGTGCCAGCAGCTACGGTCCTAGCACAGATACGCAGTATTTT.

The chain combines TRBV28 with TRBJ2-6; 7 bases match TRBD2. Germline V gene sequence: CDR1 MDHEN, CDR2 SYDVKM. With 8 bases clipped from V and 6 bases from J, the junction kept 10 bases outside the gene matches. The CDR3 runs 15 residues. CDR3 in amino acids: CASPSGDYEANVLTF. In DNA, the CDR3 is TGTGCCAGCCCCTCTGGGGACTATGAGGCCAACGTCCTGACTTTC.

The V call is TRBV7-3, the J call TRBJ1-4; TRBD1 matches 10 bases. The CDR3 is 15 residues long. Germline V gene data show CDR1 as SGHTA and CDR2 as FQGTGA. The J segment lost 8 bases and the V segment lost 5 bases, leaving 8 bases of the junction unmatched. The CDR3 bases are TGTGCCAGCAGCCTGACAGGGGGCGCGGGGGAAAAACTGTTTTTT. Translating it yields CASSLTGGAGEKLFF.

The V and J genes are TRBV9 and TRBJ2-5; D is perhaps TRBD2 (5 bases). V gave up 1 base and J gave up 5 bases, with 9 bases separating them. CDR3 length: 13 amino acids. Germline V gene sequence: CDR1 SGDLS, CDR2 YYNGEE. For the CDR3, the DNA is TGTGCCAGCAGCGTATCGGGAATGGAGACCCAGTACTTC. Its translation is CASSVSGMETQYF.

The rearrangement links TRBV18 to TRBJ2-7, with 10 positions matching TRBD1. Trimming removed 4 bases from V and 5 bases from J; junction bases left unmatched: 5. Germline V lookup: CDR1 KGHSH, CDR2 LQKENI. The CDR3 runs 14 residues. The CDR3, as DNA: TGTGCCAGCTCACGGGACAGGGGTGGCCACGAGCAGTACTTC. Translation: CASSRDRGGHEQYF.

This clone has only one observation. Here the CDR3 DNA reads TGCAGCGCAAAGGGGTTGACCAATGAGCAGTTCTTC. Its protein is CSAKGLTNEQFF. The V gene is TRBV29-1, the J gene TRBJ2-1, with D possibly TRBD1 on 5 matching bases. The V gene lost 7 bases and the J gene lost 6 bases, with 13 bases spanning the gap. The CDR3 runs 12 residues. Germline V lookup: CDR1 SQVTM, CDR2 ANQGSEA.

The chain combines TRBV4-2 with TRBJ2-3; D gene uncertain. Germline CDR1 LGHNA, CDR2 YNFKEQ. Trimming cost V 4 bases and J 2 bases, with 7 bases left between them. This CDR3 spans 13 amino acids. CDR3 bases: TGTGCCAGCAGCCGGGCCGACACAGATACGCAGTATTTT. Translating it yields CASSRADTDTQYF.

This chain joins TRBV11-3 and TRBJ1-1; the D gene is possibly TRBD1 (6 bases). Trimming took 5 bases from V and 0 from J, leaving 13 bases between them. The CDR3 sequence is 15 residues long. The V gene's germline CDR1 is SGHNT and CDR2 YENEEA. The CDR3 DNA reads as TGTGCCAGCAGCCCCTCCGGGGGGCTGAACACTGAAGCTTTCTTT. Its translation is CASSPSGGLNTEAFF.

This chain connects TRBV7-9 to TRBJ2-7; D is ambiguous. Germline V gives CDR1 SEHNR, CDR2 FQNEAQ (reference sequence). CDR3 length: 14 amino acids. V was pared by 6 bases and J by 0 bases, with 12 bases between. In DNA, the CDR3 is TGTGCCAGCAGGACGGGCCAGAGCTCCTACGAGCAGTACTTC. It encodes CASRTGQSSYEQYF.